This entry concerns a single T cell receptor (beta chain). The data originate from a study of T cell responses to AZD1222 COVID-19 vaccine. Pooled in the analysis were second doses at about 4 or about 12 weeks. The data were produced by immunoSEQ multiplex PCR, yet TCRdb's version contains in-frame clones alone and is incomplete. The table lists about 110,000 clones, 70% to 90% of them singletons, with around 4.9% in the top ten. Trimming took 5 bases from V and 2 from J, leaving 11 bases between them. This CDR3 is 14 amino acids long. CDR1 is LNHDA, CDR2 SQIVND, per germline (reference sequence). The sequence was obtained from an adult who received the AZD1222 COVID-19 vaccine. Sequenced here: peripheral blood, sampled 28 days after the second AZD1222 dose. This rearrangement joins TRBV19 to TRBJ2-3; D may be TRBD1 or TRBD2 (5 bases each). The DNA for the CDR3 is TGTGCCAGTAGTTCCGGGACCACCACAGATACGCAGTATTTT. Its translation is CASSSGTTTDTQYF.